Detailed here is one T cell receptor beta chain. The antigen is not known. This specimen belongs to a study of vaccination and CD4 T cells after COVID-19. Turning to the study itself: Cellular stimulation was performed using overlapping spike peptides derived from SARS-CoV-2, HCoV-NL63, HCoV-OC43 and HCoV-229E. Points from the study as a whole: From a median of roughly 21 to 38, SARS-CoV-2-reactive clonotypes increased, though not significantly.

The Oncomine TCR Beta short-read assay was applied to DNA of cultured CD4+ T cells. From the PCR reads, TCRdb called clonotypes with MiXCR, one entry per CDR3 protein. Among around 4,800 distinct CDR3 sequences listed, 35% to 40% were seen once. This CDR3 comprises 14 residues. Trimming removed 3 bases from V and 4 bases from J; junction bases left unmatched: 5. Germline lookup yields CDR1 SGHRS and CDR2 YFSETQ. The treatment: roughly 11-day PBMC culture with coronavirus spike peptide pools or control peptides (ViraFEST assay). Researchers collected the unexposed donor's CD4+ T cells before the COVID-19 pandemic (2011-2018). Following expansion of antigen-specific T cells with peptide pools, ViraFEST then sequenced TCRs.

The TCR comes from a human donor in good health. Sequencing used CD4+ T cells from blood, cultured in vitro. The chain links TRBV5-1 to TRBJ2-5; 8 nucleotides match TRBD2. The CDR3 DNA is TGCGCCAGCAGCTACCGGGGGGGGGCAGAGACCCAGTACTTC. This codes for CASSYRGGAETQYF.